This T cell receptor beta chain was retrieved from a study of blood T cells in healthy people across ages. Study information: Through template switching, about one barcoded beta molecule was captured per two T cells, as measured in model experiments. Overall study results and limits: Across the age range, TCR beta diversity per million T cells fell in a roughly linear way.

The V gene's germline CDR1 is SGHAT and CDR2 FQNNGV. V lost 5 bases and J 4 bases, leaving 12 bases between the germline ends. CDR3 length equals 13 residues. On this clonotype itself: The antigen remains undetermined.

It was with a sample-barcoded 5' primer and a J-beta primer mix that a second PCR of roughly 7 to 12 cycles was run. The template-switch adaptor, which had 12 random nucleotides, put a tag on each cDNA molecule. TCRdb re-called the 5' RACE reads through MiXCR, storing one row per CDR3 protein. The sample shows about 1.6 million distinct CDR3 sequences, about 32% of them seen only once. Researchers collected roughly 10 milliliters of peripheral blood from every single donor. This TCR was sampled from a woman in her twenties or thirties in good health. The chain carries TRBV11-2 and TRBJ2-7; D may be TRBD1 (5 bases). Sequencing input: blood. In DNA, the CDR3 is TGTGCCAGCAGCCAGGACACTCTATACGAGCAGTACTTC. Residues: CASSQDTLYEQYF.